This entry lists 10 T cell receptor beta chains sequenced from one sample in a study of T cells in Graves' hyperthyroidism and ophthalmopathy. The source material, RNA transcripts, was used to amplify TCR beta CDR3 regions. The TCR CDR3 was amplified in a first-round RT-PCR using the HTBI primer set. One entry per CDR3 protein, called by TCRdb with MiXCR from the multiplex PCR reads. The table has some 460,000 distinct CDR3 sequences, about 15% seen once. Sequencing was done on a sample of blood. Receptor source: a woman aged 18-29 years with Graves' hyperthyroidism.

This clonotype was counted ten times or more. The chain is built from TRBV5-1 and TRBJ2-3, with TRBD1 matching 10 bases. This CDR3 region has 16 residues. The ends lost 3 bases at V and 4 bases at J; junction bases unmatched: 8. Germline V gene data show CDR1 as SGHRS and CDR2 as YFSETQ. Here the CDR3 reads CASSSKTGGAADTQYF. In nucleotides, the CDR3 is TGCGCCAGCAGCTCCAAGACAGGGGGCGCGGCAGATACGCAGTATTTT.

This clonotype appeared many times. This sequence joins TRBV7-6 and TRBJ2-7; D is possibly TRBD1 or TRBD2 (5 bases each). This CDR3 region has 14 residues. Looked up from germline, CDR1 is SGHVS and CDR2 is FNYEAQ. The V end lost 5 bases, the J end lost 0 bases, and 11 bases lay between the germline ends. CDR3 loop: CASSPKGSSYEQYF. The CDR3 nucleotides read TGTGCCAGCAGCCCCAAGGGGAGCTCCTACGAGCAGTACTTC.

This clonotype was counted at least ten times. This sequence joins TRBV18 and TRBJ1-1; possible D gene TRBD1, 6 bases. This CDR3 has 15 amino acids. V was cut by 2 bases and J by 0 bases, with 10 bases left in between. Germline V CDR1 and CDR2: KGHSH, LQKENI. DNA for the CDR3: TGTGCCAGCTCACCAACGGGGGCCTTGAACACTGAAGCTTTCTTT. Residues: CASSPTGALNTEAFF.

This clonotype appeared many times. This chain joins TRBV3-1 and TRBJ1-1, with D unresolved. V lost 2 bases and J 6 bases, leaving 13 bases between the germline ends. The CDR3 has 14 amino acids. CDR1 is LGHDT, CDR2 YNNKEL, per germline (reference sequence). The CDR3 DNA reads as TGTGCCAGCAGCCAATTGAGGGAATACGCTGAAGCTTTCTTT. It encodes CASSQLREYAEAFF.

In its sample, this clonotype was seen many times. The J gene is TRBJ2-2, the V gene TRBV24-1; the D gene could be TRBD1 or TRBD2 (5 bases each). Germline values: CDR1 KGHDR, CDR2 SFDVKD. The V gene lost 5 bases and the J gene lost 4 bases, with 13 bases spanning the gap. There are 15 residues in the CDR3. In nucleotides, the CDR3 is TGTGCCACCAGTGCTATTTGGGGGTCCACCGGGGAGCTGTTTTTT. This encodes CATSAIWGSTGELFF.

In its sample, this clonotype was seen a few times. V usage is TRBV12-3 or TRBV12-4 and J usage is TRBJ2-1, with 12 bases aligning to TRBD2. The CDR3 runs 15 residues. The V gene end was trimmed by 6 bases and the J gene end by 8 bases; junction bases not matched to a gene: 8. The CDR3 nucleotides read TGTGCCAGCAGCCCTAGACCTAGCGGGAGGGATGAGCAGTTCTTC. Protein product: CASSPRPSGRDEQFF.

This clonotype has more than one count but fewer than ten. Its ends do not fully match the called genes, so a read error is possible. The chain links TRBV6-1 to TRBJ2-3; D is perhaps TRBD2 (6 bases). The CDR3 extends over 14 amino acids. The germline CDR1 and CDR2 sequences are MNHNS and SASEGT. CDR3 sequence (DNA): TGTACCAGCAGGAGGGGCGGGCGCACAGATACGCAGTATTTT. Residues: CTSRRGGRTDTQYF.

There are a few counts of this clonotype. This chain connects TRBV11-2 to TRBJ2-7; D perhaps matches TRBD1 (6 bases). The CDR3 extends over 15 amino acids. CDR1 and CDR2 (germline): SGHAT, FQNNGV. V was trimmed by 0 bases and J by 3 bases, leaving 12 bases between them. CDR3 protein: CASSLDFGTYYEQYF. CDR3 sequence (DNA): TGTGCCAGCAGCTTAGATTTCGGGACATACTACGAGCAGTACTTC.

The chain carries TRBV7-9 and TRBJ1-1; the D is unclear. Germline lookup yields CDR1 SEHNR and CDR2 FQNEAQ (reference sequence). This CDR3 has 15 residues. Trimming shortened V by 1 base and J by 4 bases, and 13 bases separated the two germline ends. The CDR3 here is CASSLEVEKSTEAFF. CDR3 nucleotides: TGTGCCAGCAGCTTAGAAGTCGAAAAGAGCACTGAAGCTTTCTTT. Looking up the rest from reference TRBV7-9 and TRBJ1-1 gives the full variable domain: DTGVSQNPRHKITKRGQNVTFRCDPISEHNRLYWYRQTLGQGPEFLTYFQNEAQLEKSRLLSDRFSAERPKGSFSTLEIQRTEQGDSAMYLCASSLEVEKSTEAFFGQGTRLTVV.

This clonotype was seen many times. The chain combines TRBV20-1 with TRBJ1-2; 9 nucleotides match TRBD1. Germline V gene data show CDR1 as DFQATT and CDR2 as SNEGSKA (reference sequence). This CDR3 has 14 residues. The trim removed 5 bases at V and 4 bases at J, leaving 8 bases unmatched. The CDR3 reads CSALGGQGSYGYTF. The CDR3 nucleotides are TGCAGTGCTCTAGGGGGACAGGGCTCCTATGGCTACACCTTC.